The clone carrying this TCR beta chain was found many times. Its specificity is unknown. This entry belongs to a study of T cell repertoires in cytomegalovirus infection. Across the study: In public TCR beta signatures, there were indications of both CMV infection and matching HLA type. The study, taken as a whole, reports: Individuals carrying CMV plus the relevant HLA were identified by cumulative frequency of public TCR beta families. In two of eight donors, the top clonotype was HLA-C-restricted CMV-specific.

Via MiXCR, TCRdb re-called the reads, giving one row per CDR3 protein. The repertoire includes more than 500,000 distinct CDR3 sequences, 15% to 20% of them detected once, and 20% to 30% sits in the top ten. V shed 5 bases and J shed 4 bases, with 18 bases lying between them. CDR1 is SEHNR and CDR2 is FQNEAQ in the germline V gene (reference sequence). This CDR3 is built from 17 residues. The clonotype comes from a human donor in good health (CMV status not recorded). Some clones in this sample may be carry-over from other donors' samples. The chain employs TRBV7-9 and TRBJ1-6, with a tentative D call TRBD1 (5 bases). Material: CD8+ T cells from PBMCs. The CDR3 spells CASSPTAGTEYNSPLHF. The CDR3 DNA follows: TGTGCCAGCAGCCCCACCGCCGGGACGGAATATAATTCACCCCTCCACTTT.